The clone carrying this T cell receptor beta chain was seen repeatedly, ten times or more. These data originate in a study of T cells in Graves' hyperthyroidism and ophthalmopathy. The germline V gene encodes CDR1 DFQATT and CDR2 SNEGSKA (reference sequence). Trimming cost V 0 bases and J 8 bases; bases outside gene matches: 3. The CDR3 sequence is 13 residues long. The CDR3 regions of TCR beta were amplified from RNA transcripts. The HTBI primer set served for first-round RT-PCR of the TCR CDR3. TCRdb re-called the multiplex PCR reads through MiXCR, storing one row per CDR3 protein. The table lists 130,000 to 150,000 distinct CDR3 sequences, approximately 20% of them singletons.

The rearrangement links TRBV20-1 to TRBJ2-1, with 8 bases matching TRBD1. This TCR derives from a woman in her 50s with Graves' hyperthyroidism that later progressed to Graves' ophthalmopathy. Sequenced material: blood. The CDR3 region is CSARDPGGHEQFF. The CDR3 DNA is TGCAGTGCTAGAGATCCAGGGGGCCATGAGCAGTTCTTC.